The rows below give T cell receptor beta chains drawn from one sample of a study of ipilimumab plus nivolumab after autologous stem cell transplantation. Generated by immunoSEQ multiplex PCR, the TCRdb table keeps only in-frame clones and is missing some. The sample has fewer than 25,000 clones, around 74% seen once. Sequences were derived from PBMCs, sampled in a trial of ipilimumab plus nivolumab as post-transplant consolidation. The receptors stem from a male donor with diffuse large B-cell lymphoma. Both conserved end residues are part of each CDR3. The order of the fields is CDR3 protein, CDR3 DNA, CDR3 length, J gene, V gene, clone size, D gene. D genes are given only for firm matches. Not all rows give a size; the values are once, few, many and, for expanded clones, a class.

CASSPHRLSYGYTF TGCGCCAGCAGCCCCCATCGGCTGAGCTATGGCTACACCTTC 14 TRBJ1-2 TRBV4-1 medium-sized NA
CASNTGTAGNTIYF TGTGCCAGTAACACCGGGACCGCTGGAAACACCATATATTTT 14 TRBJ1-3 TRBV19 NA NA
CASSRTEFLRELFF TGTGCCAGCAGCCGGACAGAGTTCCTAAGGGAGCTGTTTTTT 14 TRBJ2-2 TRBV11-3 NA NA
CATRPSGVLVTDTQYF TGTGCCACCAGACCTAGTGGGGTGTTAGTCACAGATACGCAGTATTTT 16 TRBJ2-3 TRBV15 NA NA
CAWSVGGGAKFAQYF TGTGCCTGGAGTGTCGGCGGGGGGGCTAAATTCGCGCAGTATTTT 15 TRBJ2-3 TRBV30 NA TRBD2
CASSQAGGSHEQYF TGTGCCAGCAGCCAGGCGGGAGGTTCCCACGAGCAGTACTTC 14 TRBJ2-7 TRBV4-2 NA TRBD2
CAISGLAMETQYF TGTGCCATCAGTGGACTAGCTATGGAGACCCAGTACTTC 13 TRBJ2-5 TRBV10-3 few TRBD2
CASSEGLAGLQETQYF TGTGCCAGCAGTGAGGGACTAGCGGGCCTCCAAGAGACCCAGTACTTC 16 TRBJ2-5 TRBV5-6 NA TRBD2
CASSGPGQGDEQYF TGTGCCAGCAGTGGCCCGGGACAGGGGGACGAGCAGTACTTC 14 TRBJ2-7 TRBV28 NA TRBD1
CASSLDDRSLADQETQYF TGTGCCAGCAGCTTAGATGATCGGAGTCTAGCGGATCAAGAGACCCAGTACTTC 18 TRBJ2-5 TRBV7-8 once TRBD2
CASSPPSGKGREQYF TGTGCCAGCTCACCACCTAGCGGGAAGGGCCGCGAGCAGTACTTC 15 TRBJ2-7 TRBV18 medium-sized TRBD2
CASSLAGQYEQYF TGTGCCAGCAGCTTGGCTGGACAGTACGAGCAGTACTTC 13 TRBJ2-7 TRBV7-9 NA NA
CASSLGGEQFF TGTGCCAGCAGCTTAGGGGGTGAGCAGTTCTTC 11 TRBJ2-1 TRBV11-2 NA NA
CASSLGGPAEQYF TGTGCCAGCAGCTTAGGGGGTCCGGCGGAGCAGTACTTC 13 TRBJ2-7 TRBV11-1 few NA
CASSIWLAGVTGELFF TGTGCCAGTAGTATATGGCTAGCGGGAGTCACCGGGGAGCTGTTTTTT 16 TRBJ2-2 TRBV19 NA TRBD2
CASSLATLHSYEQYF TGTGCCAGCAGCTTGGCCACCTTACACTCCTACGAGCAGTACTTC 15 TRBJ2-7 TRBV5-4 NA NA
CASTYGQGNYGYTF TGTGCCAGTACCTATGGACAGGGTAACTATGGCTACACCTTC 14 TRBJ1-2 TRBV19 NA TRBD1
CASSRTSGVTYEQYF TGTGCCAGCAGCCGGACTAGCGGGGTAACCTACGAGCAGTACTTC 15 TRBJ2-7 TRBV7-2 NA TRBD2
CASSPRRSYEQYF TGTGCCAGCTCACCACGACGCTCCTACGAGCAGTACTTC 13 TRBJ2-7 TRBV18 NA NA
CAWSPGLFQYF TGTGCCTGGAGCCCTGGTCTCTTTCAGTACTTC 11 TRBJ2-4 TRBV30 NA NA
CATKDAGNYGYTF TGTGCCACCAAGGACGCGGGGAACTATGGCTACACCTTC 13 TRBJ1-2 TRBV2 NA NA
CASSPGRAFHSQYGYTF TGTGCCAGCAGCCCCGGGCGAGCTTTTCATTCCCAATATGGCTACACCTTC 17 TRBJ1-2 TRBV11-3 NA NA
CASSPRKTYGYTF TGTGCCAGCTCTCCACGAAAGACCTATGGCTACACCTTC 13 TRBJ1-2 TRBV5-8 NA NA
CASSATGLAGGGNEQFF TGTGCCAGCAGTGCAACCGGACTAGCGGGGGGCGGCAATGAGCAGTTCTTC 17 TRBJ2-1 TRBV6-1 NA TRBD2
CASSTGAGGETQYF TGTGCCAGCAGCACCGGGGCAGGAGGAGAGACCCAGTACTTC 14 TRBJ2-5 TRBV21-1 NA NA
CSVHSADNEKLFF TGCAGCGTGCACTCCGCAGATAATGAAAAACTGTTTTTT 13 TRBJ1-4 TRBV29-1 NA NA
CASLQGGQGYETQYF TGTGCCAGCCTCCAGGGAGGACAGGGTTATGAGACCCAGTACTTC 15 TRBJ2-5 TRBV6-1 once TRBD1
CASQTIKTDDYGYTF TGCGCCAGCCAGACCATTAAGACAGATGACTATGGCTACACCTTC 15 TRBJ1-2 TRBV4-1 NA NA
CASRAQHF TGTGCCAGCAGGGCCCAGCATTTT 8 TRBJ1-5 TRBV27 medium-sized NA
CASSLVIGRARETQYF TGTGCCAGCAGCTTAGTGATCGGGAGGGCCCGGGAGACCCAGTACTTC 16 TRBJ2-5 TRBV11-2 NA TRBD2
CATSIRTGQASGYTF TGTGCCACCAGCATCCGTACGGGACAGGCCTCAGGCTACACCTTC 15 TRBJ1-2 TRBV15 NA TRBD1
CASRGSGLQIWYQETQYF TGTGCCAGCAGAGGATCCGGGCTCCAGATTTGGTACCAAGAGACCCAGTACTTC 18 TRBJ2-5 TRBV25-1 NA NA
CATSRLGRPSTDTQYF TGTGCCACCAGCAGGCTTGGGAGGCCAAGCACAGATACGCAGTATTTT 16 TRBJ2-3 TRBV15 NA NA
CASTEAGAGRLAEAFF TGTGCCAGCACCGAAGCAGGGGCAGGCCGTTTGGCGGAAGCTTTCTTT 16 TRBJ1-1 TRBV28 NA NA
CASMMGGRSFNTEAFF TGTGCCAGCATGATGGGGGGGCGGTCTTTTAACACTGAAGCTTTCTTT 16 TRBJ1-1 TRBV2 NA NA
CASARPFGETQYF TGTGCCAGCGCCCGACCGTTCGGGGAGACCCAGTACTTC 13 TRBJ2-5 TRBV21-1 NA NA
CASSQMTGGIDGDTIYF TGTGCCAGCAGCCAAATGACAGGGGGAATTGATGGAGACACCATATATTTT 17 TRBJ1-3 TRBV7-6 NA TRBD1
CASSSRQGQHF TGTGCCAGTAGTTCCCGGCAGGGGCAGCATTTT 11 TRBJ1-5 TRBV19 NA NA
CASSLAIGRLGDTQYF TGCGCCAGCAGCTTGGCCATCGGGCGGCTGGGAGATACGCAGTATTTT 16 TRBJ2-3 TRBV5-1 NA NA
CASSPAFNEQFF TGTGCCAGCAGCCCGGCCTTTAATGAGCAGTTCTTC 12 TRBJ2-1 TRBV14 once NA
CASSLAGGRTEAFF TGCGCCAGCAGCTTGGCAGGGGGCCGAACTGAAGCTTTCTTT 14 TRBJ1-1 TRBV5-1 once TRBD1
CAIGEARPNTEAFF TGTGCCATCGGGGAGGCCCGGCCGAACACTGAAGCTTTCTTT 14 TRBJ1-1 TRBV28 NA NA
CASSLNLREQYF TGTGCCAGCAGCTTAAACCTCAGAGAGCAGTACTTC 12 TRBJ2-7 TRBV7-9 NA NA
CAYNWRARGYTF TGTGCCTACAACTGGAGGGCGCGGGGCTACACCTTC 12 TRBJ1-2 TRBV30 NA NA
CASSLSGSEPQHF TGTGCCAGCAGCTTAAGCGGTTCGGAGCCCCAGCATTTT 13 TRBJ1-5 TRBV7-6 NA NA
CASSPSSRYNEQFF TGTGCCAGCTCACCTTCGTCGAGGTACAATGAGCAGTTCTTC 14 TRBJ2-1 TRBV18 few NA
CASRTFGTYEQYF TGTGCCAGCAGGACCTTCGGAACCTACGAGCAGTACTTC 13 TRBJ2-7 TRBV2 NA NA
CASSVEGFGEAFF TGTGCCAGCTCAGTGGAGGGATTTGGTGAAGCTTTCTTT 13 TRBJ1-1 TRBV18 NA NA
CASSWGDSYQPQHF TGTGCCAGCAGCTGGGGGGACAGCTATCAGCCCCAGCATTTT 14 TRBJ1-5 TRBV7-8 once TRBD1
CAWNLAGGPNEQFF TGTGCCTGGAATCTAGCGGGAGGGCCCAATGAGCAGTTCTTC 14 TRBJ2-1 TRBV30 few TRBD2
CASSLFGLGGGEQPQHF TGTGCCAGCAGTTTGTTTGGTTTGGGGGGCGGAGAGCAGCCCCAGCATTTT 17 TRBJ1-5 TRBV2 NA NA
CASSLDGREQYF TGCGCCAGCAGCTTGGATGGGAGGGAGCAGTACTTC 12 TRBJ2-7 TRBV5-1 NA NA
CASSVATGGETQYF TGTGCCAGCAGCGTAGCAACAGGGGGCGAGACCCAGTACTTC 14 TRBJ2-5 TRBV9 once TRBD1
CASSEAWAGLTNEKLFF TGTGCCAGCAGTGAAGCGTGGGCAGGACTAACTAATGAAAAACTGTTTTTT 17 TRBJ1-4 TRBV6-1 NA NA
CASRGGLSQPQHF TGTGCCAGCAGGGGGGGGTTAAGTCAGCCCCAGCATTTT 13 TRBJ1-5 TRBV6-5 NA NA
CASRRLAYSYNEQFF TGTGCCAGCAGACGGCTAGCTTATTCCTACAATGAGCAGTTCTTC 15 TRBJ2-1 TRBV6-5 NA NA
CASSQEPSPQETQYF TGCGCCAGCAGCCAAGAACCCAGTCCCCAAGAGACCCAGTACTTC 15 TRBJ2-5 TRBV4-1 NA NA
CASRFGTATGELFF TGTGCCAGCAGGTTTGGGACGGCTACCGGGGAGCTGTTTTTT 14 TRBJ2-2 TRBV2 once NA
CASRVGTEAFF TGCGCCAGCAGGGTAGGGACTGAAGCTTTCTTT 11 TRBJ1-1 TRBV4-1 NA NA
CASSLFAEGRPRENF TGTGCCAGCAGCTTATTCGCAGAGGGTAGGCCCAGGGAGAACTTC 15 TRBJ1-2 TRBV11-1 once NA